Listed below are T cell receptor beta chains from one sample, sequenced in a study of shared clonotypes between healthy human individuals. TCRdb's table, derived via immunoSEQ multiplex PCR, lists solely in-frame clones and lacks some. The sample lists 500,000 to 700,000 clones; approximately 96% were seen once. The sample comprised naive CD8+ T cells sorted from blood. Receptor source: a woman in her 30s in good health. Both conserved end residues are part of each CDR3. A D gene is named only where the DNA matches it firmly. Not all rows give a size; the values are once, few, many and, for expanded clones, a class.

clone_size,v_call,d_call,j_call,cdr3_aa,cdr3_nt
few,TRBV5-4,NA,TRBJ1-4,CASSLAADEKLFF,TGTGCCAGCAGCTTGGCTGCGGATGAAAAACTGTTTTTT
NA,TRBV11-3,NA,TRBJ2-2,CASSLDTNTGELFF,TGTGCCAGCAGCTTAGACACCAACACCGGGGAGCTGTTTTTT
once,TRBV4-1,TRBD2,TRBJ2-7,CASSQIAGPGEQYF,TGCGCCAGCAGCCAAATAGCGGGACCGGGCGAGCAGTACTTC
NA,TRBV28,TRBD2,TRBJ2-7,CASSSSPSGGHPSYEQYF,TGTGCCAGCAGTTCATCCCCTAGCGGGGGACATCCCTCCTACGAGCAGTACTTC
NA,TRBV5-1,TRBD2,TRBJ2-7,CASSLWRPTAGPTYEQYF,TGCGCCAGCAGCTTGTGGAGGCCAACAGCGGGACCCACCTACGAGCAGTACTTC
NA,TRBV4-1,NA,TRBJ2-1,CASSQAHTSRVDEQFF,TGCGCCAGCAGCCAAGCCCACACTAGCCGGGTTGATGAGCAGTTCTTC
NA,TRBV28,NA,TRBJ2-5,CASMRGEGQETQYF,TGTGCCAGCATGCGGGGAGAGGGCCAAGAGACCCAGTACTTC
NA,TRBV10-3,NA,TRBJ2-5,CAISGGEETQYF,TGTGCCATCAGTGGGGGGGAAGAGACCCAGTACTTC
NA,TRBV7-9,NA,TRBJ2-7,CASSFSSSGAYEQYF,TGTGCCAGCAGCTTTTCTTCGAGCGGAGCCTACGAGCAGTACTTC
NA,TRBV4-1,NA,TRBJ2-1,CASSQGWQEQFF,TGCGCCAGCAGCCAAGGTTGGCAGGAGCAGTTCTTC
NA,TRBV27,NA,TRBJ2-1,CASRPMAGYNEQFF,TGTGCCAGCAGACCTATGGCGGGCTACAATGAGCAGTTCTTC
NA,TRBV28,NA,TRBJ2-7,CASTTRADPGAWYEQYF,TGTGCCAGCACCACCAGGGCGGACCCCGGGGCTTGGTACGAGCAGTACTTC
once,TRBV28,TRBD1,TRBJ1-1,CASSLWRQGGVKAFF,TGTGCCAGCAGTTTATGGCGACAGGGGGGGGTAAAAGCTTTCTTT
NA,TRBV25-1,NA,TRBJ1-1,CASSERADTEAFF,TGTGCCAGCAGTGAACGGGCGGACACTGAAGCTTTCTTT
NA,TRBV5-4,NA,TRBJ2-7,CASSLDGSSDEQYF,TGTGCCAGCAGCTTGGACGGGAGTAGCGACGAGCAGTACTTC
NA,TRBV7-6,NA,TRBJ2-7,CASSSLLDEQYF,TGTGCCAGCAGCTCCCTCTTGGACGAGCAGTACTTC
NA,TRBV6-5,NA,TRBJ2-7,CASSYSGQINYEQYF,TGTGCCAGCAGTTACTCGGGACAAATAAACTACGAGCAGTACTTC
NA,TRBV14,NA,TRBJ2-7,CASSQVPRDSHEQYF,TGTGCCAGCAGCCAAGTCCCGCGGGATTCCCACGAGCAGTACTTC
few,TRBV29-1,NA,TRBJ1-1,CSGTEMNTEAFF,TGCAGCGGGACGGAGATGAACACTGAAGCTTTCTTT
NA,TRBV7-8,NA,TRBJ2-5,CASSLETGAGETQYF,TGTGCCAGCAGCTTAGAAACGGGGGCGGGGGAGACCCAGTACTTC
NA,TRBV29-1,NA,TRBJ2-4,CSVSQGEYIQYF,TGCAGCGTTAGCCAGGGCGAATACATTCAGTACTTC
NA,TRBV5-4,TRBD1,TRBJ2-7,CASSFTGGWEQYF,TGTGCCAGCAGCTTTACAGGGGGCTGGGAGCAGTACTTC
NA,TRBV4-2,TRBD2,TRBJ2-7,CASSQEGLAGGGYEQYF,TGTGCCAGCAGCCAAGAGGGTCTGGCGGGAGGAGGGTACGAGCAGTACTTC
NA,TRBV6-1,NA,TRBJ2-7,CASSDGLTYEQYF,TGTGCCAGCAGTGACGGATTGACCTACGAGCAGTACTTC
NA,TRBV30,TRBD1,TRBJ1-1,CAWQRVDRGFAEAFF,TGTGCCTGGCAAAGGGTGGACAGGGGGTTTGCTGAAGCTTTCTTT
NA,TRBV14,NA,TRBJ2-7,CASSQGLAIYEQYF,TGTGCCAGCAGCCAAGGGCTAGCGATTTACGAGCAGTACTTC
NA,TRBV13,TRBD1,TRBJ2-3,CASSGRWDRGSTDTQYF,TGTGCCAGCAGCGGACGGTGGGACAGGGGAAGCACAGATACGCAGTATTTT
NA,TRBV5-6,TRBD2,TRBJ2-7,CASSLLTSGRNSYEQYF,TGTGCCAGCAGCTTGTTGACTAGCGGGAGAAATTCCTACGAGCAGTACTTC
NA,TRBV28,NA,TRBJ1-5,CASSSLRGQRLGNQPQHF,TGTGCCAGCAGTTCGCTGCGGGGACAACGACTAGGCAATCAGCCCCAGCATTTT
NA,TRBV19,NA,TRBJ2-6,CASTGANVLTF,TGTGCCAGTACAGGGGCCAACGTCCTGACTTTC
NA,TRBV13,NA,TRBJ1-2,CASSLGSGDVYGYTF,TGTGCCAGCAGCTTAGGTTCGGGGGATGTCTATGGCTACACCTTC
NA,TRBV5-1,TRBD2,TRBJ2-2,CARKSGTNTGELFF,TGCGCCAGAAAGAGCGGGACCAACACCGGGGAGCTGTTTTTT
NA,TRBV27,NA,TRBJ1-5,CASSTQPPYSNQPQHF,TGTGCCAGCAGTACCCAGCCGCCCTATAGCAATCAGCCCCAGCATTTT
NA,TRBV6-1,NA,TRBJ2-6,CASSERSGANVLTF,TGTGCCAGCAGTGAGAGGTCTGGGGCCAACGTCCTGACTTTC
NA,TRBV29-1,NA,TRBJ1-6,CSPVGAPSSPLHF,TGCAGCCCGGTCGGGGCGCCGAGCTCACCCCTCCACTTT
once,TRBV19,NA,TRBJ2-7,CASSIVSGASSYEQYF,TGTGCCAGTAGTATTGTAAGCGGAGCGAGCTCCTACGAGCAGTACTTC
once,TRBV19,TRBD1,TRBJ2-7,CASSDRTGGSGEQYF,TGTGCCAGTAGTGACCGGACAGGGGGATCGGGTGAGCAGTACTTC
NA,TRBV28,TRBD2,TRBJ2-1,CASSSRLAGVGGEQFF,TGTGCCAGCAGTTCCCGACTAGCGGGAGTCGGGGGTGAGCAGTTCTTC
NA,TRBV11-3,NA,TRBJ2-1,CASSALATNEQFF,TGTGCCAGCAGCGCACTTGCCACCAATGAGCAGTTCTTC
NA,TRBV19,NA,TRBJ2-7,CASSEGYEQYF,TGTGCCAGTAGCGAAGGGTATGAGCAGTACTTC
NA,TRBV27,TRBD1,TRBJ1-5,CASSPSQGSVGQPQHF,TGTGCCAGCAGTCCCTCACAGGGGAGTGTGGGTCAGCCCCAGCATTTT
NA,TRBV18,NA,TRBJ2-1,CASSGLVYNEQFF,TGTGCCAGCTCGGGACTGGTCTACAATGAGCAGTTCTTC
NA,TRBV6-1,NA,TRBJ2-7,CASSEPPIPLEEQYF,TGTGCCAGCAGTGAACCCCCGATACCCCTAGAAGAGCAGTACTTC
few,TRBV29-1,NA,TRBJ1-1,CSVVKGWMNTEAFF,TGCAGCGTTGTTAAAGGGTGGATGAACACTGAAGCTTTCTTT
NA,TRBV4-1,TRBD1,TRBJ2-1,CASSGTVNEQFF,TGCGCCAGCAGCGGGACAGTCAATGAGCAGTTCTTC
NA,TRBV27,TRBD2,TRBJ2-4,CASSLIFGGSGNIQYF,TGTGCCAGCAGTTTAATTTTTGGCGGGAGTGGTAACATTCAGTACTTC
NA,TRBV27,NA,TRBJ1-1,CASSRPGQPVEAFF,TGTGCCAGCAGTAGGCCCGGACAGCCCGTTGAAGCTTTCTTT
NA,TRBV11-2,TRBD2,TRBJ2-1,CASSLEAGGGHNEQFF,TGTGCCAGCAGCTTAGAGGCGGGAGGGGGACACAATGAGCAGTTCTTC
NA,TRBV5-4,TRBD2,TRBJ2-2,CASSKTSGSTGELFF,TGTGCCAGCAGCAAAACTAGCGGGAGTACCGGGGAGCTGTTTTTT
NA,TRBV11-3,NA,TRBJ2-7,CASSLAQGYEQYF,TGTGCCAGCAGCTTAGCGCAGGGCTACGAGCAGTACTTC
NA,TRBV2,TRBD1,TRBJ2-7,CASSGRDRVEEQYF,TGTGCCAGCAGTGGGAGGGACAGGGTGGAGGAGCAGTACTTC
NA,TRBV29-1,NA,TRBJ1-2,CSVVGANYGYTF,TGCAGCGTTGTGGGGGCTAACTATGGCTACACCTTC
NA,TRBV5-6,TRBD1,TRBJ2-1,CASSFLTGLYNEQFF,TGTGCCAGCAGCTTTCTGACAGGGTTGTACAATGAGCAGTTCTTC
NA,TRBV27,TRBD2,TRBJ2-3,CASSSSGAFGTQYF,TGTGCCAGCAGTTCGAGCGGGGCGTTTGGTACGCAGTATTTT
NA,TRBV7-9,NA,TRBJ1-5,CASSLQNQPQHF,TGCGCCAGCAGCTTACAAAATCAGCCCCAGCATTTT
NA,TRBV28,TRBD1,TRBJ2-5,CASSTGGGETQYF,TGTGCCAGCTCGACAGGGGGCGGTGAGACCCAGTACTTC
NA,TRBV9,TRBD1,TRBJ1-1,CASSVGTGEAFF,TGTGCCAGCAGCGTCGGGACAGGCGAAGCTTTCTTT